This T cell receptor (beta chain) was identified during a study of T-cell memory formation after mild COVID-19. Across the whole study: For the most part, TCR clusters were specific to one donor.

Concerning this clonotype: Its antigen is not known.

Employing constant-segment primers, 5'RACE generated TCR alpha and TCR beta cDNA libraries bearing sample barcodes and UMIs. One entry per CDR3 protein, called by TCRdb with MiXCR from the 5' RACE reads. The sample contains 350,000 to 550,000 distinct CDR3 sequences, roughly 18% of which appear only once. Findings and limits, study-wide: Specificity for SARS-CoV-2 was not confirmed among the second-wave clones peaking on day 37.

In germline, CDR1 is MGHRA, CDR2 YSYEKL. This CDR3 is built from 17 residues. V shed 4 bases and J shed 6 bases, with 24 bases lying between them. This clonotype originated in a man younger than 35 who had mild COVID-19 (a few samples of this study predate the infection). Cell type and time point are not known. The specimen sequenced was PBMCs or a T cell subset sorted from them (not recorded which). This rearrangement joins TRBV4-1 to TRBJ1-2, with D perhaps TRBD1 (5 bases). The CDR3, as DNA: TGCGCCAGCAGCCCTGGGCGGAACAAAGTGGGGACGGATGGCTACACCTTC. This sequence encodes CASSPGRNKVGTDGYTF.